The 5 T cell receptor beta chains below come from one sample, sequenced in a study of blood T cells in healthy people across ages. Next came a second PCR, run for roughly 6 to 11 cycles, which used a sample-barcoded 5' primer along with a J-beta primer mix. TCRdb passed the 5' RACE reads through MiXCR, listing each CDR3 protein once. The data show 710,000 or so distinct CDR3 sequences, with 32% seen just once and 15% held by the top ten. Source material: blood. These receptor sequences come from a woman older than 75 in good health.

The J gene is TRBJ1-1, the V gene TRBV6-2 or TRBV6-3; D possibly corresponds to TRBD1 (6 bases). Germline V gene data show CDR1 as MNHEY and CDR2 as SVGEGT. The CDR3 is made up of 13 amino acids. Trimming took off 8 bases at V and 7 bases at J, with 17 bases between the two ends. Here the CDR3 DNA reads TGTGCCAGCGTGCTGGGGGCTGGAATTGAAGCTTTCTTT. Its translation is CASVLGAGIEAFF.

This clonotype was seen more than once but under ten times. Just one base apart from a much larger clone, this may be a read error. This chain connects TRBV20-1 to TRBJ2-3; D not certain. Trimming shortened V by 5 bases and J by 6 bases, and 9 bases separated the two germline ends. Germline V gene sequence: CDR1 DFQATT, CDR2 SNEGSKA (reference sequence). The CDR3 has 11 residues. CDR3 loop: CSAAERDTQYF. CDR3 nucleotide sequence: TGCAGTGCTGCGGAACGGGATACGCAGTATTTT.

In this sample, this clonotype turned up many times. The rearrangement joins TRBV27 to TRBJ2-7; TRBD1 matches at 11 bases. The junction had 3 bases not matched to a gene; V was cut back by 3 bases and J by 5 bases. CDR1 is MNHEY, CDR2 SMNVEV, per germline (reference sequence). The CDR3 contains 14 residues. Here the CDR3 DNA reads TGTGCCAGCAGTTTTAGGGACAGGGGGAACGAGCAGTACTTC. This encodes CASSFRDRGNEQYF.

The sample holds many counts of this clonotype. The chain uses TRBV6-5 and TRBJ2-3; 7 nucleotides line up with TRBD1. The CDR3 spans 15 residues. Trimming at V came to 4 bases and at J to 4 bases, leaving 8 bases not matched to a gene. CDR1 and CDR2 (germline): MNHEY, SVGAGI. The CDR3 reads CASSSNRGSPDTQYF. As DNA, the CDR3 is TGTGCCAGCAGTTCCAACAGGGGCAGTCCAGATACGCAGTATTTT.

This clonotype came up a few times. A much larger clonotype is one base distant, so this may be a read error. This chain links TRBV20-1 with TRBJ2-1; 8 bases are shared with TRBD2. V was clipped by 3 bases and J by 8 bases; unmatched bases: 18. Germline lookup yields CDR1 DFQATT and CDR2 SNEGSKA (reference sequence). The CDR3 is 17 amino acids. The CDR3 loop reads CSASRWVSGARGDEQFF. CDR3 DNA sequence: TGCAGTGCTAGCCGATGGGTTAGCGGGGCGCGGGGTGATGAGCAGTTCTTC.